The T cell receptor beta chain under discussion was sequenced for a study of T cell repertoires in cytomegalovirus infection. Germline loops: CDR1 MNHEY, CDR2 SMNVEV (reference sequence). Trimming shortened V by 3 bases and J by 4 bases, and 12 bases separated the two germline ends. This CDR3 has 15 residues. In TCRdb, the reads were re-called with MiXCR into one record per CDR3 protein. The sample has about 830,000 distinct CDR3 sequences, 32% seen once. Turning to this clonotype: Its matching antigen is unknown.

This material consisted of cultured CD8+ T cells from PBMCs, taken from culture after CMV antigen stimulation. The chain links TRBV27 to TRBJ2-2, with a tentative D call TRBD1 (5 bases). The origin of this receptor is a human donor in good health (CMV status not recorded). Some clones in this sample may be carry-over from other donors' samples. Written as DNA, the CDR3 is TGTGCCAGCAGTTTCGCCAGGGTAGGCACCGGGGAGCTGTTTTTT. Translated, it gives CASSFARVGTGELFF.